What follows describes a single T cell receptor (beta chain). What it recognizes is unknown. V gave up 7 bases and J gave up 1 base, with 11 bases separating them. This CDR3 contains 14 residues. The germline CDR1 and CDR2 sequences are MNHEY and SMNVEV (reference sequence). These data belong to a study of cytomegalovirus exposure and HLA in healthy donors. General study points: Later on, analysis showed that most CMV-associated TCR beta chains appeared to be HLA-restricted. Under in vitro conditions, a few CMV-associated chains were confirmed as specific for CMV antigens.

This PCR relied on a set of 60 Vbeta primers and 13 Jbeta primers. In the original analysis: Later analysis identified approximately 88 million unique TCR beta chains, 9 million to 13 million shared. Using immunoSEQ multiplex PCR, the repertoire was profiled, and TCRdb retains in-frame clones only, with some absent. V, J and clone size are those of that table, while D and trimming were read from the DNA. Of approximately 220,000 clones in the sample, approximately 81% are singletons; the top ten hold 2.9%. Material for sequencing was PBMCs. This receptor was obtained from a man younger than 40 in good health and CMV-seronegative. The V gene is TRBV27, the J gene TRBJ1-5, with D tentatively TRBD1 (5 bases). The CDR3 is CASKQTASNQPQHF. CDR3 DNA sequence: TGTGCCAGCAAGCAGACAGCCAGCAATCAGCCCCAGCATTTT.